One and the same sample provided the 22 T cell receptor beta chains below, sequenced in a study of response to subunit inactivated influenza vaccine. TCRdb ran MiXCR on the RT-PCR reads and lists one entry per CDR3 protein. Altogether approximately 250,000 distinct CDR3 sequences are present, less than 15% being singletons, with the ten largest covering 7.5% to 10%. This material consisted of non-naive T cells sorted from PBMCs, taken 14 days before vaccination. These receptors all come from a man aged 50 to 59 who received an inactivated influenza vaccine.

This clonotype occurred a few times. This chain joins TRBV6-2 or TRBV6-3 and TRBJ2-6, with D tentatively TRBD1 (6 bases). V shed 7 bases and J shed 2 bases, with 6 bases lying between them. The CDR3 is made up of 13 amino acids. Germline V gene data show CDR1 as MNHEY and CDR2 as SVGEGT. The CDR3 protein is CASKGAGANVLTF. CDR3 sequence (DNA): TGTGCCAGCAAGGGGGCTGGGGCCAACGTCCTGACTTTC.

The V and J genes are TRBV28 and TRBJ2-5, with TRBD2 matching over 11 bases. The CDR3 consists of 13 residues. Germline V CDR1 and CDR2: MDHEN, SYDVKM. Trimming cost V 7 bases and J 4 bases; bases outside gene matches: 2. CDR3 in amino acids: CASISGRGETQYF. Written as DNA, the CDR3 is TGTGCCAGCATTAGCGGGAGGGGAGAGACCCAGTACTTC.

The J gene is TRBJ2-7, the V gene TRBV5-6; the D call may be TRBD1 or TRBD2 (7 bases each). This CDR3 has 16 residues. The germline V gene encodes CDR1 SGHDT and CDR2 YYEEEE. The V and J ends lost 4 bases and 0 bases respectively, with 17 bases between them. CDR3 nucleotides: TGTGCCAGCAGCACTTGGGGGAGGGGGCTCTCCTACGAGCAGTACTTC. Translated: CASSTWGRGLSYEQYF.

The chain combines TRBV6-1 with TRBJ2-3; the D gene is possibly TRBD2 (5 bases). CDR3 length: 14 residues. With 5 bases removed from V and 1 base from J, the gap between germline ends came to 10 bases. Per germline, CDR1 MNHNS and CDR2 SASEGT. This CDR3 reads CASSRMGGTDTQYF. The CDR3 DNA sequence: TGTGCCAGCAGTCGAATGGGAGGCACAGATACGCAGTATTTT.

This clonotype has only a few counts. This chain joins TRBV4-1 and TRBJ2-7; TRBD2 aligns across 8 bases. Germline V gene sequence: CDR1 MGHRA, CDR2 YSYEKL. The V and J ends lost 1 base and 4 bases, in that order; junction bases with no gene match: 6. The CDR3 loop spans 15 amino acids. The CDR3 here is CASSQVGGALYEQYF. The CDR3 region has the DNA TGCGCCAGCAGCCAAGTCGGGGGGGCCTTATACGAGCAGTACTTC.

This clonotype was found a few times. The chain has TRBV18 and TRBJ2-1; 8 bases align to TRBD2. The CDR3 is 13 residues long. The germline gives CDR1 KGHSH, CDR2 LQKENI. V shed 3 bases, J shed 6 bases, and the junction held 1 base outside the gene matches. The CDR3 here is CASSPGTSNEQFF. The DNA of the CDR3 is TGTGCCAGCTCACCGGGGACTAGCAATGAGCAGTTCTTC.

DNA for the CDR3: TGTGCCAGCAGCCGAAAAAAACAGGGGAACGAGCAGTACTTC. This codes for CASSRKKQGNEQYF. The chain is built from TRBV7-9 and TRBJ2-7; 7 bases align to TRBD1. With V trimmed by 5 bases and J by 5 bases, 9 bases remained unmatched. This CDR3 is built from 14 residues. Germline lookup yields CDR1 SEHNR and CDR2 FQNEAQ (reference sequence).

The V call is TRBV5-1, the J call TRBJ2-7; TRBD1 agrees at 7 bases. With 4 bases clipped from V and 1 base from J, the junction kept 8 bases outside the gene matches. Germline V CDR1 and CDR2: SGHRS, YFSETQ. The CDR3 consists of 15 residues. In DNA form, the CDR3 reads TGCGCCAGCAGCAGGTACCCACAGGGGTCCTACGAGCAGTACTTC. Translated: CASSRYPQGSYEQYF.

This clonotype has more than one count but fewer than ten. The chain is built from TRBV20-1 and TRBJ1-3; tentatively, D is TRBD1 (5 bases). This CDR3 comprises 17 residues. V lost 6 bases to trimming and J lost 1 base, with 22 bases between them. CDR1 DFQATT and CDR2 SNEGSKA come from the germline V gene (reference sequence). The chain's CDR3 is CSANPGGGTISGNTIYF. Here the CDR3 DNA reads TGCAGTGCCAATCCGGGGGGGGGAACGATTTCTGGAAACACCATATATTTT.

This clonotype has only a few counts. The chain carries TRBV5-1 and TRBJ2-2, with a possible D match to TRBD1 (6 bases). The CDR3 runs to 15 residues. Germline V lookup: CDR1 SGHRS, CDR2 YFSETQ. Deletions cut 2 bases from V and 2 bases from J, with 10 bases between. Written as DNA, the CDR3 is TGCGCCAGCAGCTTTGGGACAACTAACACCGGGGAGCTGTTTTTT. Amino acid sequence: CASSFGTTNTGELFF.

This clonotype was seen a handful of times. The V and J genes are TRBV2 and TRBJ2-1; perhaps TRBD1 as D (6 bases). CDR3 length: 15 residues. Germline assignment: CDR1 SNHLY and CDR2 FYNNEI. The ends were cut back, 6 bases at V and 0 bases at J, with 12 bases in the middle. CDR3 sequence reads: CASRKRQASYNEQFF. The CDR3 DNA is TGTGCCAGCAGAAAACGACAGGCCTCCTACAATGAGCAGTTCTTC.

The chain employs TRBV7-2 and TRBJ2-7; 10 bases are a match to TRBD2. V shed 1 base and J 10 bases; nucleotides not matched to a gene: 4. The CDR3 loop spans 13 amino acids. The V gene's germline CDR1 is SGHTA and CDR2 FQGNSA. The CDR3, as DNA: TGTGCCAGCAGCTTAGGGGGGACTAGCGTCCAGTACTTC. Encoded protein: CASSLGGTSVQYF.

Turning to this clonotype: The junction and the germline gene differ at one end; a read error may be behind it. The CDR3 DNA follows: TGTGCCAGCAGCTTAGGGGGGGGGAATGAAAAACTGTTTTTT. Its protein is CASSLGGGNEKLFF. The chain recombines TRBV12-3 or TRBV12-4 with TRBJ1-4; D perhaps matches TRBD1 (6 bases). The CDR3 contains 14 residues.

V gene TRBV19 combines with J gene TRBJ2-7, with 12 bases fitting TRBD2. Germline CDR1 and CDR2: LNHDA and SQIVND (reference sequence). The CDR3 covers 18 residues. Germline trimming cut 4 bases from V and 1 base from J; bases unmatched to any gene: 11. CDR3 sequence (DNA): TGTGCCAGTAGTAGTTCCGGGACTAGCGGGCCTAAGTCCTACGAGCAGTACTTC. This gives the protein CASSSSGTSGPKSYEQYF.

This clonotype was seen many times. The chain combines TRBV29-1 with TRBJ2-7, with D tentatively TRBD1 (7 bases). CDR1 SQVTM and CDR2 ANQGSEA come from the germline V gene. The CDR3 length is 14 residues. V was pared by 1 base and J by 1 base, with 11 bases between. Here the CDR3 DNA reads TGCAGCGTTGAAGCCGGGGGACAGTCCTACGAGCAGTACTTC. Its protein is CSVEAGGQSYEQYF.

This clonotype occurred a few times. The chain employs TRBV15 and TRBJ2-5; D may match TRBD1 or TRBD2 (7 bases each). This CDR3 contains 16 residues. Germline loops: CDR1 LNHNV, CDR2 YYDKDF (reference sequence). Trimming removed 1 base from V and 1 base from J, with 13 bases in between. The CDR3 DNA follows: TGTGCCACCAGCAGAGGACAGGGAGGGGGCCAAGAGACCCAGTACTTC. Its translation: CATSRGQGGGQETQYF.

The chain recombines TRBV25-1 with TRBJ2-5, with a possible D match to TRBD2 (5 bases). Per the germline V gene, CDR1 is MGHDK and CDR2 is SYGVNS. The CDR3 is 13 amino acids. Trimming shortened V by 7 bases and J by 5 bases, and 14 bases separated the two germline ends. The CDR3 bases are TGTGCCAGCAAAGAGGGATGGGATGAGACCCAGTACTTC. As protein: CASKEGWDETQYF.

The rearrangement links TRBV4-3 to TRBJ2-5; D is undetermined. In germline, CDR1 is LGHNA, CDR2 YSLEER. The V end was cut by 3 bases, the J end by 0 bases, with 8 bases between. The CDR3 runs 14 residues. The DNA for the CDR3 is TGCGCCAGCAGCCAGACACCGTACCAAGAGACCCAGTACTTC. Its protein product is CASSQTPYQETQYF.

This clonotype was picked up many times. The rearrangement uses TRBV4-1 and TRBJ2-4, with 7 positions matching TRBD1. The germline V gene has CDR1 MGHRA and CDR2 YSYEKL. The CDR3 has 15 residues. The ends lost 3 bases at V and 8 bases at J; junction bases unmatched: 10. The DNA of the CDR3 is TGCGCCAGCAGCCACCAGACAGGGAGTCTCGACATTCAGTACTTC. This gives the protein CASSHQTGSLDIQYF.

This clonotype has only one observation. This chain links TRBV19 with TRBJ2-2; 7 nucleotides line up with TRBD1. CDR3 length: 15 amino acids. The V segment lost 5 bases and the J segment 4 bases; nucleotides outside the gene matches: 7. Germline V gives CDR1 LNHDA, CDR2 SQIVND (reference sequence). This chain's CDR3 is CASSFGRGSTGELFF. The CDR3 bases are TGTGCCAGTAGTTTTGGCAGGGGGAGCACCGGGGAGCTGTTTTTT. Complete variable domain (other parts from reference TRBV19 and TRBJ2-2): DGGITQSPKYLFRKEGQNVTLSCEQNLNHDAMYWYRQDPGQGLRLIYYSQIVNDFQKGDIAEGYSVSREKKESFPLTVTSAQKNPTAFYLCASSFGRGSTGELFFGEGSRLTVL.

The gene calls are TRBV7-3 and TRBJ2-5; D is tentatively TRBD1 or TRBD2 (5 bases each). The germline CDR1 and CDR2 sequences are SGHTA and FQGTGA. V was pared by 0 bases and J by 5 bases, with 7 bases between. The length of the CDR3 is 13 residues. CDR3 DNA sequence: TGTGCCAGCAGCTTAACGGGGACGGAGACCCAGTACTTC. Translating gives CASSLTGTETQYF.

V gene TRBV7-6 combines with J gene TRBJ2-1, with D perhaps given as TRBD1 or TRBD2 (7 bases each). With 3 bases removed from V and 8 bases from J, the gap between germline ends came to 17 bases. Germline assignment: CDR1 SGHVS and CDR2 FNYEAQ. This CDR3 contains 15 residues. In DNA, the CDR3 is TGTGCCAGCAGCTTTCCGGGACAGCGGGATGATGAGCAGTTCTTC. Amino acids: CASSFPGQRDDEQFF.